This T cell receptor (beta chain) was profiled in a study of identical twins. MiXCR, applied by TCRdb to the 5' RACE reads, yields one record per CDR3 protein. The sample has over 500,000 distinct CDR3 sequences, under 25% seen once. These records were also assigned to another study, of T cells expressing NK-cell markers.

The sequence derives from a woman aged 18-30 years in good health. The material sequenced was CD4+ T cells sorted from blood.

The CDR3 DNA reads as TGTGCCAGCAGCTGGGACCTCGCCTCCTCCTACGAGCAGTACTTC. As protein: CASSWDLASSYEQYF. The chain employs TRBV7-8 and TRBJ2-7, with D tentatively TRBD1 or TRBD2 (5 bases each). Germline lookup yields CDR1 SGHVS and CDR2 FQNEAQ. V was clipped by 4 bases and J by 0 bases, with 13 bases between them. There are 15 residues in the CDR3.